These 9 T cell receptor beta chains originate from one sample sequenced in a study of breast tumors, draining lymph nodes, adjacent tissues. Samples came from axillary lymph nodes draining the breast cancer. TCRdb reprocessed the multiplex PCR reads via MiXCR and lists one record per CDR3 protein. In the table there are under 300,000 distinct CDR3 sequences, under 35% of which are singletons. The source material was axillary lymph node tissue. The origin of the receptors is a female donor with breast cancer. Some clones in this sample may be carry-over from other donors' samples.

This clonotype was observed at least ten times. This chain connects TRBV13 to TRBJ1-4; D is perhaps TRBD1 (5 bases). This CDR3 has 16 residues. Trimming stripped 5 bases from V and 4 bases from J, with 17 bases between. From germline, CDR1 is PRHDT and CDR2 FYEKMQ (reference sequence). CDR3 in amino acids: CASSRSQGNGNEKLFF. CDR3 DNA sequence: TGTGCCAGCAGCCGGAGTCAGGGTAACGGTAATGAAAAACTGTTTTTT.

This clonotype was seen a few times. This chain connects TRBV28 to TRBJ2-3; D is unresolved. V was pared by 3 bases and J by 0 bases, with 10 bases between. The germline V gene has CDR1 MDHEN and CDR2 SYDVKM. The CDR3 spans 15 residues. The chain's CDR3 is CASSFPGPSTDTQYF. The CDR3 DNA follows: TGTGCCAGCAGTTTCCCGGGTCCTAGCACAGATACGCAGTATTTT.

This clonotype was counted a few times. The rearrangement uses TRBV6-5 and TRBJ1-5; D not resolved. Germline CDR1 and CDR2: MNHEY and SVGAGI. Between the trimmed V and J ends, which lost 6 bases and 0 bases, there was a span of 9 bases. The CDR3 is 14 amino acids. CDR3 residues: CASSPSSSNQPQHF. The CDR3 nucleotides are TGTGCCAGCAGCCCCTCTTCTAGCAATCAGCCCCAGCATTTT.

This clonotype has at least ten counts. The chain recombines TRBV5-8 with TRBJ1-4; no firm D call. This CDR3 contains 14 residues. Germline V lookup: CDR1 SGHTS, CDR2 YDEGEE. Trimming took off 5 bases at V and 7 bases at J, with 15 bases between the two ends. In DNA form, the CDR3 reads TGTGCCAGCAGTCGGGAGTTGTGGGGTGAAAAACTGTTTTTT. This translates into CASSRELWGEKLFF.

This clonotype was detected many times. In DNA, the CDR3 is TGTGCCAGCAGTTTACCAGACAGGCCCCACGAGCAGTACTTC. Its translation is CASSLPDRPHEQYF. This sequence joins TRBV12-3 or TRBV12-4 and TRBJ2-7, with D possibly TRBD1 on 6 matching bases. Trimming removed 2 bases at V and 5 bases at J, with 13 bases between. This CDR3 has 14 amino acids.

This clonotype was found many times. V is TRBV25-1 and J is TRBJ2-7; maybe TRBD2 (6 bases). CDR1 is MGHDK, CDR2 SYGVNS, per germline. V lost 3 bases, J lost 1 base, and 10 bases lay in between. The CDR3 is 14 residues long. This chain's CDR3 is CASSDFGGSYEQYF. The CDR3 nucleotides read TGTGCCAGCAGTGATTTTGGAGGGTCCTACGAGCAGTACTTC.

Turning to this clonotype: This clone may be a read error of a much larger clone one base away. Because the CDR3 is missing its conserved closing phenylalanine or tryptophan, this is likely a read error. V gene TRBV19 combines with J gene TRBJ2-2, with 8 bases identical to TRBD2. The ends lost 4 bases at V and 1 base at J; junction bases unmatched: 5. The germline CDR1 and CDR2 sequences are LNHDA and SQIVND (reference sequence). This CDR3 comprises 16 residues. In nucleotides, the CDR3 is TGTGCCAGTAGTACCTTAGCGGGGATGAACACCGGGGAGCTGTTTTCT. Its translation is CASSTLAGMNTGELFS.

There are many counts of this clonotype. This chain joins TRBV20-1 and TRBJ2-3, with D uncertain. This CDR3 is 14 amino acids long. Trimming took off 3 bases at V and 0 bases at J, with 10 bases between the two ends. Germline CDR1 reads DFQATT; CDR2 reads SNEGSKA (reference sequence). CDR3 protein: CSASPPRSTDTQYF. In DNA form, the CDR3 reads TGCAGTGCTAGCCCCCCCCGTAGCACAGATACGCAGTATTTT.

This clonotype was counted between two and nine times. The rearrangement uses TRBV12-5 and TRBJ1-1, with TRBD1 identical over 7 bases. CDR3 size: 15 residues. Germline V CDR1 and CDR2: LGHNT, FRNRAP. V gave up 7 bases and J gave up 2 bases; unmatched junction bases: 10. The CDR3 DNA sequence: TGTGCTAGTGCCCTGACAGGGAGCCCTAACACTGAAGCTTTCTTT. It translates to CASALTGSPNTEAFF.